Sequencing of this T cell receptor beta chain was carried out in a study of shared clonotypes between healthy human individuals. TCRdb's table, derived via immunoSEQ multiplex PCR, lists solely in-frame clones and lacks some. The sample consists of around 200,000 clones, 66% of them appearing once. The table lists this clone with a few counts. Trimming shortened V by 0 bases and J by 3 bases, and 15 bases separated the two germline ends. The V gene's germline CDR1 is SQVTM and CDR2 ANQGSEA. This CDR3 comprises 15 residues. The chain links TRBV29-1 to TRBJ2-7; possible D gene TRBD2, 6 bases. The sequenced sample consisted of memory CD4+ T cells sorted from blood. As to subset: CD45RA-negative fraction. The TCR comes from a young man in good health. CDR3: CSVEDLRGLGYEQYF. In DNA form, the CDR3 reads TGCAGCGTTGAAGATCTGCGGGGCCTGGGCTACGAGCAGTACTTC.